Described below is a single T cell receptor beta chain sequence and its context. Regarding time point: pretreatment peripheral blood. The protocol was immunoSEQ multiplex PCR, while the TCRdb copy is restricted to in-frame clones and leaves out a portion. The sample yields approximately 70,000 clones, roughly 84% seen once. The CDR3 runs 12 residues. Per germline, CDR1 ENHRY and CDR2 SYGVKD. The V gene lost 2 bases and the J gene lost 4 bases, with 6 bases spanning the gap. The source of the sample is a study of PD-L1 blockade in urothelial cancer. The receptor comes from a woman between 70 and 85 years old with urothelial cancer. The input for sequencing was PBMCs, taken around atezolizumab (anti-PD-L1) treatment. The chain combines TRBV10-3 with TRBJ2-7, with D perhaps TRBD1 (5 bases). Here the CDR3 reads CAISEKGYEQYF. Here the CDR3 DNA reads TGTGCCATCAGTGAGAAGGGGTACGAGCAGTACTTC.